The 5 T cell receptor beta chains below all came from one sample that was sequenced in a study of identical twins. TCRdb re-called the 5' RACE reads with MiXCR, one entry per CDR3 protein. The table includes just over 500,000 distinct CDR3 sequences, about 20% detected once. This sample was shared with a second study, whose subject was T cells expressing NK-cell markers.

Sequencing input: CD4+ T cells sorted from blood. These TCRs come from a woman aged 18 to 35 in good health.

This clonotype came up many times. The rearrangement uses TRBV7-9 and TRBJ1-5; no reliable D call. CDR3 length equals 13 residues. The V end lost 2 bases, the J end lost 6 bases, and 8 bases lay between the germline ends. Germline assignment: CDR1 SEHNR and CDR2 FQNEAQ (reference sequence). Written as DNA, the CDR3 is TGTGCCAGCAGCTTAAGTCTGAGTCAGCCCCAGCATTTT. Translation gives CASSLSLSQPQHF. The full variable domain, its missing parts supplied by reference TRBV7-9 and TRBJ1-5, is DTGVSQNPRHKITKRGQNVTFRCDPISEHNRLYWYRQTLGQGPEFLTYFQNEAQLEKSRLLSDRFSAERPKGSFSTLEIQRTEQGDSAMYLCASSLSLSQPQHFGDGTRLSIL.

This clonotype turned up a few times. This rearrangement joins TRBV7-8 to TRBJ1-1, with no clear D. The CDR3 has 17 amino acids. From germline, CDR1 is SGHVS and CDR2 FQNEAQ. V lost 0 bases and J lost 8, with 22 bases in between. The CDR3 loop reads CASSLATWARGFGEAFF. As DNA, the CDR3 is TGTGCCAGCAGCTTAGCAACTTGGGCTCGGGGATTCGGCGAAGCTTTCTTT.

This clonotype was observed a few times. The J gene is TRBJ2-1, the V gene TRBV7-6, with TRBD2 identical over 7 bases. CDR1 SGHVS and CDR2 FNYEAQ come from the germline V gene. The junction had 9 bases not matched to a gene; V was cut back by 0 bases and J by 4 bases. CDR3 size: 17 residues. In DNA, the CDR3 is TGTGCCAGCAGCTTAGCCGAGCGGGGCCTGGGGTACAATGAGCAGTTCTTC. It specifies CASSLAERGLGYNEQFF.

The CDR3 here is CASSSARTNTGELFF. The CDR3 coding sequence is TGCGCCAGCAGCTCGGCCAGAACTAACACCGGGGAGCTGTTTTTT. The chain uses TRBV5-1 and TRBJ2-2; D gene unclear. Trimming removed 3 bases at V and 2 bases at J, with 11 bases between. Per germline, CDR1 SGHRS and CDR2 YFSETQ. The CDR3 runs 15 residues. Filled out from reference TRBV5-1 and TRBJ2-2, the complete variable domain reads KAGVTQTPRYLIKTRGQQVTLSCSPISGHRSVSWYQQTPGQGLQFLFEYFSETQRNKGNFPGRFSGRQFSNSRSEMNVSTLELGDSALYLCASSSARTNTGELFFGEGSRLTVL.

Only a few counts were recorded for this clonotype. The CDR3 reads CASSLANSGDTQYF. As DNA, the CDR3 is TGCGCCAGCAGCTTGGCCAATTCGGGGGATACGCAGTATTTT. The chain combines TRBV5-1 with TRBJ2-3; possibly TRBD2 for D (5 bases). The length of the CDR3 is 14 residues. CDR1 and CDR2 (germline): SGHRS, YFSETQ. V lost 0 bases and J 6 bases, leaving 11 bases between the germline ends.